The next 10 T cell receptor beta chains were all read from a single sample in a study of memory CD4+ T cells and cytomegalovirus serostatus. The protocol was immunoSEQ multiplex PCR, while the TCRdb copy is restricted to in-frame clones and leaves out a portion. The sample consists of approximately 49,000 clones, around 74% of them appearing once. Single viable CD3+CD4+CD8-CD45RO+ cells were sorted as the memory CD4+ T cells. The sequenced sample consisted of memory CD4+ T cells from blood. The source of these receptors is an adult in good health and CMV-seronegative.

The CDR3 spells CASSNGLASSYNEQFF. Written as DNA, the CDR3 is TGTGCCAGCAGCAATGGACTGGCAAGCTCCTACAATGAGCAGTTCTTC. The rearrangement joins TRBV7-7 to TRBJ2-1; weak D call: TRBD2 (5 bases). The CDR3 contains 16 residues. V lost 5 bases and J 0 bases, leaving 14 bases between the germline ends. Germline values: CDR1 SSHAT, CDR2 FNYEAQ (reference sequence).

The rearrangement uses TRBV2 and TRBJ1-4, with TRBD1 identical over 8 bases. CDR3 size: 14 residues. CDR1 and CDR2 (germline): SNHLY, FYNNEI. V was pared by 6 bases and J by 8 bases, with 8 bases of the junction left unmatched. CDR3 DNA: TGTGCCAGCAGGCATAGGACAGGGCGGGAAAAACTGTTTTTT. Translation gives CASRHRTGREKLFF.

The chain links TRBV4-1 to TRBJ1-1, with 7 positions matching TRBD1. V was pared by 4 bases and J by 0 bases, with 14 bases of the junction left unmatched. CDR1 is MGHRA and CDR2 is YSYEKL in the germline V gene. The CDR3 consists of 18 residues. The CDR3 loop is CASSPSGTAGSMNTEAFF. CDR3 DNA: TGCGCCAGCAGCCCGAGTGGGACAGCAGGTTCCATGAACACTGAAGCTTTCTTT.

This sequence joins TRBV2 and TRBJ2-7; possibly TRBD2 for D (7 bases). This CDR3 comprises 15 residues. V lost 4 bases, J lost 1 base, and 14 bases lay in between. Germline V gene sequence: CDR1 SNHLY, CDR2 FYNNEI. The CDR3 DNA reads TGTGCCAGCAGTGCCATGCGGGGGCCGTCCTACGAGCAGTACTTC. Translating it yields CASSAMRGPSYEQYF.

This clone has just a few counts. The rearrangement uses TRBV7-3 and TRBJ2-3; D is possibly TRBD2 (5 bases). V lost 0 bases to trimming and J lost 5 bases, with 9 bases between them. This CDR3 is built from 14 residues. The germline V gene encodes CDR1 SGHTA and CDR2 FQGTGA. CDR3 sequence: CASSLTGSVDTQYF. The CDR3 nucleotides read TGTGCCAGCAGCTTAACAGGGAGTGTAGATACGCAGTATTTT.

The genes are TRBV18 and TRBJ1-6; 8 bases are a match to TRBD1. In germline, CDR1 is KGHSH, CDR2 LQKENI. The junction had 7 bases not matched to a gene; V was cut back by 2 bases and J by 10 bases. The CDR3 spans 15 residues. CDR3 DNA sequence: TGTGCCAGCTCACCAGGGACAGGATTTGGATCACCCCTCCACTTT. Translating it yields CASSPGTGFGSPLHF.

The chain has TRBV29-1 and TRBJ1-1; tentatively, D is TRBD1 (6 bases). There are 13 residues in the CDR3. Per germline, CDR1 SQVTM and CDR2 ANQGSEA. V lost 7 bases, J lost 3 bases, and 15 bases lay in between. The DNA for the CDR3 is TGCAGCGCCGGGAGGGGGTTGGACACTGAAGCTTTCTTT. Protein product: CSAGRGLDTEAFF.

The CDR3 sequence is CASRAWNEQFF. Here the CDR3 DNA reads TGTGCCAGCAGAGCATGGAATGAGCAGTTCTTC. The V gene is TRBV6-1, the J gene TRBJ2-1; D gene unclear. Trimming took off 6 bases at V and 7 bases at J, with 7 bases between the two ends. Per germline, CDR1 MNHNS and CDR2 SASEGT. The CDR3 runs to 11 residues.

This clone was observed a few times. The CDR3 region has the DNA TGTGCCAGTATAAGTAGGGACAGAAACTATGGCTACACCTTC. It specifies CASISRDRNYGYTF. The chain uses TRBV19 and TRBJ1-2; 7 bases align to TRBD1. The CDR3 runs to 14 residues. Germline V gene data show CDR1 as LNHDA and CDR2 as SQIVND (reference sequence). Unmatched junction bases numbered 7, after V lost 7 bases and J lost 2 bases.

This clone was counted only a few times. The chain has TRBV18 and TRBJ1-6; D gene unclear. Trimming shortened V by 1 base and J by 8 bases, and 18 bases separated the two germline ends. Per germline, CDR1 KGHSH and CDR2 LQKENI. The CDR3 is 17 residues long. The CDR3 coding sequence is TGTGCCAGCTCACCACTCCCGGGAAACCAGAGGGATTCACCCCTCCACTTT. This sequence encodes CASSPLPGNQRDSPLHF.